This T cell receptor beta chain appears in the sequencing data of a study of long-term antiretroviral therapy in people with HIV. The assay used was immunoSEQ (version v3.0), run at survey level. Sequencing was performed with immunoSEQ multiplex PCR; in TCRdb, only in-frame clones are kept and a portion is missing. This table has 20,000 to 25,000 clones, approximately 90% appearing once. General observations from the study: All blood samples came from the years 2004 to 2017, possibly under older ART regimens. Regardless of time point, clones expanded before ART dominated the repertoire. Compared with controls, HIV repertoires showed narrower CDR3 length ranges.

A word on this clone: Its antigen is still unknown.

The sequence came from a woman aged 25 to 45 with HIV. This specimen was unsorted PBMCs, taken 1.9 years after starting antiretroviral therapy.

CDR3 in DNA: TGTGCCAGCAGCCCCATGAGGGGTCGGGGCTACAATGAGCAGTTCTTC. It translates to CASSPMRGRGYNEQFF. The rearrangement joins TRBV27 to TRBJ2-1; D is tentatively TRBD1 or TRBD2 (5 bases each). In germline, CDR1 is MNHEY, CDR2 SMNVEV (reference sequence). This CDR3 is 16 amino acids long. The ends were cut back, 6 bases at V and 3 bases at J, with 18 bases in the middle.